This T cell receptor (beta chain) was retrieved from a study of blood T cells in healthy people across ages. Whole-study findings and limits: Naive T cell percentage by flow cytometry tracked strongly with beta diversity.

CDR1 and CDR2 from the germline V gene are SEHNR and FQNEAQ (reference sequence). Trimming stripped 5 bases from V and 5 bases from J, with 13 bases between. This CDR3 has 14 amino acids. It was with a sample-barcoded 5' primer and a J-beta primer mix that a second PCR of roughly 6 to 12 cycles was run. TCRdb recomputed calls from the 5' RACE reads with MiXCR, one row per CDR3 protein. The data show roughly 800,000 distinct CDR3 sequences, 20% to 30% seen once. A word on this clonotype: What it binds is unknown.

The same data also contributed to another study, on T cells of mothers and their children. Per that paper: Every mother supplied over 8 million TCR beta CDR3 reads and every child a few million. Biologically related mothers and children overlapped slightly more than unrelated pairs, a non-significant difference.

The chain has TRBV7-9 and TRBJ2-4, with D maybe TRBD2 (6 bases). This TCR derives from a boy aged 5-17 years in good health. Sequences were obtained from blood. The CDR3 DNA follows: TGTGCCAGCAGCCCGGCCGGGAGACAAAACATTCAGTACTTC. Translated: CASSPAGRQNIQYF.